These T cell receptor beta chains were read from a single sample in a study of T cell changes during pregnancy in multiple sclerosis. Assay: immunoSEQ multiplex PCR; the TCRdb copy retains only in-frame clones and omits some. Found here are about 8,500 clones, 70% to 90% of them singletons; the top ten hold roughly a tenth. Specimen: CD8+ T cells from peripheral blood mononuclear cells, collected in the first trimester of pregnancy. These receptors all stem from a female donor in good health, enrolled as a control in a pregnancy study. Each CDR3 is given with its conserved first and last residue. D genes are given only for firm matches. Size is stated for part of the rows, as once, few or many counts, or as a class when the clone is expanded.

j_gene: TRBJ1-1; d_gene: .; v_gene: TRBV9; abundance: few; CDR3aa: CASSSRGGLTEAFF; CDR3nt: TGTGCCAGCAGCTCCCGGGGTGGCCTCACTGAAGCTTTCTTT
j_gene: TRBJ2-6; d_gene: .; v_gene: TRBV15; abundance: once; CDR3aa: CATSRDEAGANVLTF; CDR3nt: TGTGCCACCAGCAGAGATGAGGCCGGGGCCAACGTCCTGACTTTC
j_gene: TRBJ2-7; d_gene: TRBD2; v_gene: TRBV6-5; abundance: .; CDR3aa: CASSYSVGLAGSEQYF; CDR3nt: TGTGCCAGCAGTTACAGCGTCGGACTAGCGGGGAGCGAGCAGTACTTC
j_gene: TRBJ2-3; d_gene: TRBD2; v_gene: TRBV4-1; abundance: .; CDR3aa: CASSQDPGSGADTQYF; CDR3nt: TGCGCCAGCAGCCAAGATCCTGGTAGCGGGGCAGATACGCAGTATTTT
j_gene: TRBJ2-7; d_gene: .; v_gene: TRBV11-1; abundance: .; CDR3aa: CASSLGGGMTYEQYF; CDR3nt: TGTGCCAGCAGCTTAGGCGGCGGGATGACCTACGAGCAGTACTTC
j_gene: TRBJ2-3; d_gene: .; v_gene: TRBV6-4; abundance: few; CDR3aa: CASSDSSLGESTDTQYF; CDR3nt: TGTGCCAGCAGTGACTCCAGTCTTGGAGAAAGCACAGATACGCAGTATTTT
j_gene: TRBJ1-5; d_gene: .; v_gene: TRBV7-8; abundance: .; CDR3aa: CASSLAGRKYSNQPQHF; CDR3nt: TGTGCCAGCAGCTTAGCAGGGAGGAAATATAGCAATCAGCCCCAGCATTTT
j_gene: TRBJ1-1; d_gene: TRBD1; v_gene: TRBV7-8; abundance: .; CDR3aa: CASSLLGGRGYTEAFF; CDR3nt: TGTGCCAGCAGCTTACTTGGGGGCAGGGGGTACACTGAAGCTTTCTTT
j_gene: TRBJ2-1; d_gene: .; v_gene: TRBV9; abundance: .; CDR3aa: CASSVGQRPLYNEQFF; CDR3nt: TGTGCCAGCAGCGTAGGGCAGCGACCGTTATACAATGAGCAGTTCTTC
j_gene: TRBJ1-3; d_gene: TRBD1; v_gene: TRBV6-1; abundance: .; CDR3aa: CAGEKQGASGNTIYF; CDR3nt: TGTGCCGGAGAGAAACAGGGGGCGTCTGGAAACACCATATATTTT
j_gene: TRBJ2-7; d_gene: .; v_gene: TRBV19; abundance: .; CDR3aa: CASSDNPTEQYF; CDR3nt: TGTGCCAGTAGCGACAATCCCACCGAGCAGTACTTC
j_gene: TRBJ2-1; d_gene: TRBD1; v_gene: TRBV6-4; abundance: .; CDR3aa: CASSGIPGQDYNEQFF; CDR3nt: TGTGCCAGCAGTGGGATTCCGGGACAGGATTACAATGAGCAGTTCTTC
j_gene: TRBJ1-6; d_gene: TRBD1; v_gene: TRBV30; abundance: .; CDR3aa: CAWSPGTASSPLHF; CDR3nt: TGTGCCTGGAGTCCCGGGACAGCATCTTCACCCCTCCACTTT
j_gene: TRBJ2-7; d_gene: .; v_gene: TRBV7-6; abundance: .; CDR3aa: CASSSEGHPGLHEQYF; CDR3nt: TGTGCCAGCAGCTCAGAGGGACATCCAGGGCTCCACGAGCAGTACTTC
j_gene: TRBJ1-1; d_gene: TRBD1; v_gene: TRBV6-6; abundance: .; CDR3aa: CASTPTGMNTEAFF; CDR3nt: TGTGCCAGCACCCCGACAGGGATGAACACTGAAGCTTTCTTT
j_gene: TRBJ2-1; d_gene: TRBD2; v_gene: TRBV6-4; abundance: .; CDR3aa: CASSDDSGGGNEQFF; CDR3nt: TGTGCCAGCAGTGACGATAGCGGGGGGGGCAATGAGCAGTTCTTC
j_gene: TRBJ2-5; d_gene: TRBD2; v_gene: TRBV6-1; abundance: few; CDR3aa: CASSELAGGPETQYF; CDR3nt: TGTGCCAGCAGTGAACTAGCGGGGGGGCCAGAGACCCAGTACTTC
j_gene: TRBJ2-5; d_gene: TRBD2; v_gene: TRBV5-5; abundance: .; CDR3aa: CASSPKLAGGPETQYF; CDR3nt: TGTGCCAGCAGCCCCAAACTAGCGGGGGGGCCGGAGACCCAGTACTTC
j_gene: TRBJ2-1; d_gene: .; v_gene: TRBV5-3; abundance: few; CDR3aa: CARSFRSDEQFF; CDR3nt: TGTGCCAGAAGCTTCAGAAGCGATGAGCAGTTCTTC
j_gene: TRBJ2-1; d_gene: TRBD2; v_gene: TRBV9; abundance: .; CDR3aa: CASSLRASGTPAREQFF; CDR3nt: TGTGCCAGCAGCCTTCGGGCTAGCGGGACGCCTGCTAGGGAGCAGTTCTTC
j_gene: TRBJ2-1; d_gene: .; v_gene: TRBV5-1; abundance: .; CDR3aa: CASSLVSLYNEQFF; CDR3nt: TGCGCCAGCAGCTTGGTTTCTTTATACAATGAGCAGTTCTTC
j_gene: TRBJ2-7; d_gene: TRBD1; v_gene: TRBV6-6; abundance: .; CDR3aa: CASSYKLQGSSYEQYF; CDR3nt: TGTGCCAGCAGTTACAAACTACAGGGGAGTTCCTACGAGCAGTACTTC
j_gene: TRBJ2-7; d_gene: TRBD2; v_gene: TRBV7-8; abundance: .; CDR3aa: CASSSPLAGGYEQYF; CDR3nt: TGTGCCAGCAGCTCACCGCTAGCGGGAGGGTACGAGCAGTACTTC
j_gene: TRBJ2-2; d_gene: .; v_gene: TRBV12-1; abundance: .; CDR3aa: CASSFAQGTSGIGELFF; CDR3nt: .
j_gene: TRBJ2-7; d_gene: .; v_gene: TRBV13; abundance: .; CDR3aa: CASREGLTYEQYF; CDR3nt: TGTGCCAGCAGGGAGGGACTGACCTACGAGCAGTACTTC
j_gene: TRBJ2-2; d_gene: .; v_gene: TRBV6-5; abundance: few; CDR3aa: CASSYSSEVGELFF; CDR3nt: TGTGCCAGCAGTTACTCGTCGGAGGTCGGGGAGCTGTTTTTT
j_gene: TRBJ2-1; d_gene: .; v_gene: TRBV6-5; abundance: .; CDR3aa: CASRTYNEQFF; CDR3nt: TGTGCCAGCAGAACTTACAATGAGCAGTTCTTC
j_gene: TRBJ2-7; d_gene: TRBD2; v_gene: TRBV4-1; abundance: .; CDR3aa: CASSPKAGGREQYF; CDR3nt: TGCGCCAGCAGCCCAAAGGCGGGAGGACGCGAGCAGTACTTC
j_gene: TRBJ1-1; d_gene: .; v_gene: TRBV6-4; abundance: .; CDR3aa: CASSPGENTEAFF; CDR3nt: TGTGCTAGCAGCCCGGGGGAAAACACTGAAGCTTTCTTT
j_gene: TRBJ2-7; d_gene: .; v_gene: TRBV14; abundance: .; CDR3aa: CASSQDPVAVEEGYEQYF; CDR3nt: TGTGCCAGCAGCCAAGATCCCGTAGCGGTCGAGGAGGGATACGAGCAGTACTTC
j_gene: TRBJ1-6; d_gene: .; v_gene: TRBV30; abundance: .; CDR3aa: CAWTGLTGVYSPLHF; CDR3nt: TGTGCCTGGACGGGGCTGACGGGGGTCTATTCACCCCTCCACTTT
j_gene: TRBJ2-5; d_gene: TRBD2; v_gene: TRBV9; abundance: .; CDR3aa: CASSSLGGLQETQYF; CDR3nt: TGTGCCAGCAGCTCCCTGGGGGGACTACAAGAGACCCAGTACTTC
j_gene: TRBJ2-5; d_gene: .; v_gene: TRBV19; abundance: .; CDR3aa: CASSIGDTLQETQYF; CDR3nt: TGTGCCAGTAGTATAGGGGACACATTACAAGAGACCCAGTACTTC
j_gene: TRBJ2-1; d_gene: TRBD1; v_gene: TRBV6-1; abundance: .; CDR3aa: CASSASGTGGNEQFF; CDR3nt: TGTGCCAGCAGTGCCTCCGGGACAGGGGGCAATGAGCAGTTCTTC
j_gene: TRBJ1-5; d_gene: .; v_gene: TRBV7-9; abundance: .; CDR3aa: CASSLTGGSNQPQHF; CDR3nt: TGTGCCAGCAGCCTAACCGGGGGGAGCAATCAGCCCCAGCATTTT
j_gene: TRBJ2-1; d_gene: TRBD1; v_gene: TRBV7-6; abundance: .; CDR3aa: CASSPYHRGLYNEQFF; CDR3nt: TGTGCCAGCAGCCCCTACCACAGGGGGCTCTACAATGAGCAGTTCTTC
j_gene: TRBJ2-4; d_gene: TRBD1; v_gene: TRBV30; abundance: .; CDR3aa: CAWDRGGSNIQYF; CDR3nt: TGTGCCTGGGACAGGGGTGGTTCAAACATTCAGTACTTC
j_gene: TRBJ2-2; d_gene: .; v_gene: TRBV5-1; abundance: .; CDR3aa: CASSLGPDTGELFF; CDR3nt: TGCGCCAGCAGCTTGGGTCCCGACACCGGGGAGCTGTTTTTT
j_gene: TRBJ2-7; d_gene: TRBD1; v_gene: TRBV19; abundance: medium-sized; CDR3aa: CASSISGQGASYEQYF; CDR3nt: TGTGCCAGTAGTATTTCAGGACAGGGGGCATCCTACGAGCAGTACTTC